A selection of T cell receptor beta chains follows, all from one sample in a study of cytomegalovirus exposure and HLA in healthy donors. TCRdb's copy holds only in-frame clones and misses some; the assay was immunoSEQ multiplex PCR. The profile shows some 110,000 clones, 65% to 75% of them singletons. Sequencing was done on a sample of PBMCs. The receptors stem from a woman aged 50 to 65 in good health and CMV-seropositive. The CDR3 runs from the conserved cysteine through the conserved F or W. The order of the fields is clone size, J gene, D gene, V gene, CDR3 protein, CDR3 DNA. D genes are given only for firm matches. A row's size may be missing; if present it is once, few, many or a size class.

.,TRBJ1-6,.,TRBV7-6,CASTPGGNSPLHF,TGTGCCAGCACCCCCGGGGGTAATTCACCCCTCCACTTT
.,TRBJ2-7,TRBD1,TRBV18,CASSSTGTGSYEQYF,TGTGCCAGCTCGTCAACCGGGACAGGATCCTACGAGCAGTACTTC
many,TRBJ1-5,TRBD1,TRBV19,CASRQNRDRVNQPQHF,TGTGCCAGTAGACAAAACCGGGACAGGGTCAATCAGCCCCAGCATTTT
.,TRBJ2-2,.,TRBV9,CASSVGSPNTGELFF,TGTGCCAGCAGCGTAGGTAGCCCAAACACCGGGGAGCTGTTTTTT
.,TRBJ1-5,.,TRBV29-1,CSALGTGGQPQHF,TGCAGCGCGTTGGGTACGGGAGGCCAGCCCCAGCATTTT
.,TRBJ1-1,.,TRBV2,CALGRGLVPEAFF,TGTGCACTAGGGCGGGGCTTGGTTCCTGAAGCTTTCTTT
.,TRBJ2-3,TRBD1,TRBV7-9,CASSLGLGTGVPSTDTQYF,TGTGCCAGCAGCTTAGGGTTGGGGACAGGCGTCCCTAGCACAGATACGCAGTATTTT
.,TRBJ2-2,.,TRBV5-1,CASSFNRESTGELFF,TGCGCCAGCAGCTTCAACAGAGAGAGCACCGGGGAGCTGTTTTTT
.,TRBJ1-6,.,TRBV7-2,CASRSLWGGRDNSPLHF,TGTGCCAGCAGATCATTGTGGGGGGGGAGGGATAATTCACCCCTCCACTTT
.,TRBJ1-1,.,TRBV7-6,CASSLGQGNTEAFF,TGTGCCAGCAGCTTGGGGCAGGGAAACACTGAAGCTTTCTTT
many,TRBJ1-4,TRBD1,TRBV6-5,CASRRQGAREKLFF,TGTGCCAGCAGGCGACAGGGGGCGAGGGAAAAACTGTTTTTT
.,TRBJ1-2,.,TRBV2,CASRSDMWDYGYTF,TGTGCCAGCAGGTCGGACATGTGGGACTATGGCTACACCTTC
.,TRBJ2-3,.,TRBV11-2,CASSLGGLSTDTQYF,TGTGCCAGCAGCTTAGGAGGACTAAGCACAGATACGCAGTATTTT
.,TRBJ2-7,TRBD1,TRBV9,CASSVGTGGSYEQYF,TGTGCCAGCAGCGTAGGGACAGGGGGTTCCTACGAGCAGTACTTC
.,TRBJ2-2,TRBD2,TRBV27,CASVGLAGGDTGELFF,TGTGCCAGTGTTGGACTAGCGGGGGGAGATACCGGGGAGCTGTTTTTT
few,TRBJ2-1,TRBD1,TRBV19,CASSKDRGGRLWDNEQFF,TGTGCCAGTAGTAAGGACAGGGGTGGTCGTTTGTGGGATAATGAGCAGTTCTTC